This T cell receptor (beta chain) is from a study of PD-L1 blockade in urothelial cancer. In the study overall: Bladder-origin urothelial cancer in males described most of the roughly 30 patients.

CDR1 is LNHDA, CDR2 SQIVND, per germline (reference sequence). CDR3 length: 14 amino acids. V lost 6 bases to trimming and J lost 8 bases, with 19 bases between them. Every PCR got spiked synthetic TCR analog templates. The data were produced by immunoSEQ multiplex PCR, yet TCRdb's version contains in-frame clones alone and is incomplete. Of roughly 100,000 clones in the sample, roughly 88% were seen once. This clone was counted a few times. Urothelial carcinoma in patients was locally advanced or metastatic. Each patient contributed between 1 and 8 total time points of blood mononuclear cells, pretreatment and during treatment.

The chain combines TRBV19 with TRBJ1-2, with a weak D call TRBD1 (6 bases). The source is a man aged 50 to 60 with urothelial cancer. Material: PBMCs, obtained around atezolizumab (anti-PD-L1) treatment. The CDR3 bases are TGTGCCAGTAGCGAGATACAGGGTTTAGGCGGCTACACCTTC. This gives the protein CASSEIQGLGGYTF.